The rows below give T cell receptor beta chains drawn from one sample of a study of T cell responses to AZD1222 COVID-19 vaccine. This table comes from immunoSEQ multiplex PCR, and its TCRdb copy is limited to in-frame clones, with some not included. The data show about 140,000 clones, 90% to 95% seen once. The starting material was peripheral blood, obtained 28 days after the second AZD1222 dose. The source of these receptors is an adult who received the AZD1222 COVID-19 vaccine. Each CDR3 is given with its conserved first and last residue. A D gene is named only where the DNA matches it firmly. Where a row states a size, it is once, few, many or the class of an expanded clone; other rows omit it.

size: -; V: TRBV19; D: TRBD1; J: TRBJ1-6; CDR3: CASTPGQGGSPLHF
size: -; V: TRBV27; D: -; J: TRBJ1-2; CDR3: CASSLAKNYGYTF
size: -; V: TRBV5-1; D: TRBD2; J: TRBJ2-5; CDR3: CASSLGLAGGETQYF
size: -; V: TRBV27; D: -; J: TRBJ1-3; CDR3: CASSLTQQGNTIYF
size: -; V: TRBV6-4; D: -; J: TRBJ1-2; CDR3: CASSDSSGSGGYTF
size: -; V: TRBV9; D: -; J: TRBJ2-1; CDR3: CASSASNEQFF
size: -; V: TRBV5-4; D: -; J: TRBJ2-3; CDR3: CASNPGTTDTQYF
size: few; V: TRBV20-1; D: TRBD2; J: TRBJ2-3; CDR3: CSASSGRWDTDTQYF
size: few; V: TRBV5-4; D: -; J: TRBJ1-3; CDR3: CASSLTADSGNTIYF
size: -; V: TRBV5-1; D: TRBD2; J: TRBJ2-1; CDR3: CASSPGRTSATYNEQFF
size: -; V: TRBV5-4; D: -; J: TRBJ2-3; CDR3: CASSTEGLGADTQYF
size: -; V: TRBV9; D: TRBD1; J: TRBJ2-1; CDR3: CASSKQGAHNEQFF
size: -; V: TRBV5-4; D: -; J: TRBJ1-5; CDR3: CASSLMGGNQPQHF
size: -; V: TRBV20-1; D: -; J: TRBJ1-4; CDR3: CSASPNLASEKLFF